This is a list of T cell receptor beta chains from one sample in a study of cytomegalovirus exposure and HLA in healthy donors. Some clones are missing from TCRdb's copy, which holds only in-frame ones; the method was immunoSEQ multiplex PCR. The data contain 150,000 to 200,000 clones, 68% of them seen just once; the ten biggest clones take up about 2.9%. What was sequenced was PBMCs. These receptors all stem from a woman in her forties in good health and CMV-seropositive. Each CDR3 is given without its conserved first and last residue. Each record gives: CDR3 protein, J gene, V gene.

CDR3: ASSQGGTGTGFEQY
J: TRBJ2-7
V: TRBV14

CDR3: ASSFGRETEAF
J: TRBJ1-1
V: TRBV5-5

CDR3: ASSYLAGLTDTQY
J: TRBJ2-3
V: TRBV6-5

CDR3: ASSTRQGFETQY
J: TRBJ2-5
V: TRBV19

CDR3: ASSQDGSISGNTIY
J: TRBJ1-3
V: TRBV4-3

CDR3: ASSGGDLTYYEQY
J: TRBJ2-7
V: TRBV7-9

CDR3: ASRLRDSPLH
J: TRBJ1-6
V: TRBV19

CDR3: ASSLYSVYEQY
J: TRBJ2-7
V: TRBV14

CDR3: ASSRTGLGNTIY
J: TRBJ1-3
V: TRBV6-5

CDR3: ASSPYSGVTEAF
J: TRBJ1-1
V: TRBV18

CDR3: ASTLIGTEGGKLF
J: TRBJ1-4
V: TRBV28

CDR3: ASSLEGQRGARQY
J: TRBJ2-3
V: TRBV11-2

CDR3: ASRLGQILAYEQY
J: TRBJ2-7
V: TRBV28

CDR3: ASSLFSAGAVETQY
J: TRBJ2-5
V: TRBV5-6

CDR3: ASGEAGYGYT
J: TRBJ1-2
V: TRBV28

CDR3: ASSETSGGQGATDTQY
J: TRBJ2-3
V: TRBV2

CDR3: ASSVDQGRGGYT
J: TRBJ1-2
V: TRBV9

CDR3: ASSPLPGQGHGYT
J: TRBJ1-2
V: TRBV18

CDR3: ASSLVQGVPETQY
J: TRBJ2-5
V: TRBV7-6

CDR3: ASSATRGNTEAF
J: TRBJ1-1
V: TRBV9

CDR3: ASSVTGLGNSPLN
J: TRBJ1-6
V: TRBV7-2

CDR3: ASTATGGYGYT
J: TRBJ1-2
V: TRBV2

CDR3: ASSSGQWLNSPLH
J: TRBJ1-6
V: TRBV6-5

CDR3: ASSLYGTSVTFSYNEQF
J: TRBJ2-1
V: TRBV4-1

CDR3: ASSLIGDEQY
J: TRBJ2-7
V: TRBV7-2

CDR3: ASSQEAGVYGEQY
J: TRBJ2-7
V: TRBV4-1

CDR3: ASSLSGANVLT
J: TRBJ2-6
V: TRBV6-5

CDR3: ASGSADQPQH
J: TRBJ1-5
V: TRBV6-6

CDR3: ASSQGPGHYGYT
J: TRBJ1-2
V: TRBV4-3

CDR3: AGRRTGESGNTIY
J: TRBJ1-3
V: TRBV7-2

CDR3: ASSDGTPNMNTEAF
J: TRBJ1-1
V: TRBV2

CDR3: SAYHGQGSYNEQF
J: TRBJ2-1
V: TRBV29-1

CDR3: ASSVDAGRYGYT
J: TRBJ1-2
V: TRBV9

CDR3: ASSLTGTGGNRYT
J: TRBJ1-2
V: TRBV7-9

CDR3: ASSRLAGRLALNEQF
J: TRBJ2-1
V: TRBV2

CDR3: ASSEYPGQGETQY
J: TRBJ2-5
V: TRBV25-1

CDR3: ASSHRLQISNQPQH
J: TRBJ1-5
V: TRBV19

CDR3: ASSSDRVGLYTGELF
J: TRBJ2-2
V: TRBV19

CDR3: ASSSATRGPSTEAF
J: TRBJ1-1
V: TRBV6-6

CDR3: ASSFFSGRAYEQF
J: TRBJ2-1
V: TRBV7-2

CDR3: ASSSPGLAESYEQY
J: TRBJ2-7
V: TRBV7-9

CDR3: SVEGSTSGDYGYT
J: TRBJ1-2
V: TRBV29-1

CDR3: ASSNYRGGVNSYEQY
J: TRBJ2-7
V: TRBV28

CDR3: ASSGDSASYEQY
J: TRBJ2-7
V: TRBV6-1

CDR3: ASGLGQGALLVGNQPQH
J: TRBJ1-5
V: TRBV12-5

CDR3: ASSGAPAGEETQY
J: TRBJ2-5
V: TRBV7-2

CDR3: ASSSRTGTQYYEQY
J: TRBJ2-7
V: TRBV19

CDR3: ASSSQVGAGYT
J: TRBJ1-2
V: TRBV19

CDR3: ASSHYEQY
J: TRBJ2-7
V: TRBV6-1

CDR3: ATSIIRDTSTDTQY
J: TRBJ2-3
V: TRBV15

CDR3: ASSLDRDGTGSYEQY
J: TRBJ2-7
V: TRBV7-9

CDR3: AIRGSDSNQPQH
J: TRBJ1-5
V: TRBV10-3

CDR3: ASRRGGKETQY
J: TRBJ2-5
V: TRBV25-1

CDR3: ASSQLTPGDIQY
J: TRBJ2-4
V: TRBV14

CDR3: ASSTDRAPAAQY
J: TRBJ2-5
V: TRBV27

CDR3: ASSSGGNSNQPQH
J: TRBJ1-5
V: TRBV6-6

CDR3: ASSSSGAYTEAF
J: TRBJ1-1
V: TRBV10-2

CDR3: ASSLNVDTEAF
J: TRBJ1-1
V: TRBV18

CDR3: ASSSAPDTEAF
J: TRBJ1-1
V: TRBV7-8

CDR3: AISGQASLNTEAF
J: TRBJ1-1
V: TRBV10-3